One and the same sample provided the 25 T cell receptor beta chains below, sequenced in a study of cytomegalovirus exposure and HLA in healthy donors. The repertoire was sequenced with immunoSEQ multiplex PCR; TCRdb's copy has only in-frame clones and lacks some. The profile covers 99,000 or so clones, with 86% appearing a single time and approximately 4% taken by the ten largest. Sequenced: PBMCs. The receptors stem from a woman aged 18-29 years in good health and CMV-seropositive.

The chain combines TRBV19 with TRBJ1-2, with 8 bases matching TRBD1. The CDR3 contains 13 residues. Trimming took 6 bases from V and 8 from J; bases not matched to a gene: 8. CDR1 LNHDA and CDR2 SQIVND come from the germline V gene (reference sequence). DNA of the CDR3: TGTGCCAGTAGGGCGGACAGGGTGAAAGGCTACACCTTC. It translates to CASRADRVKGYTF. Using reference TRBV19 and TRBJ1-2 for the parts outside the CDR3, the full variable domain is DGGITQSPKYLFRKEGQNVTLSCEQNLNHDAMYWYRQDPGQGLRLIYYSQIVNDFQKGDIAEGYSVSREKKESFPLTVTSAQKNPTAFYLCASRADRVKGYTFGSGTRLTVV.

The chain joins TRBV12-5 to TRBJ1-1; 9 positions agree with TRBD1. CDR1 and CDR2 (germline): LGHNT, FRNRAP. This CDR3 is built from 20 residues. V dropped 0 bases and J dropped 0; count of bases not matched to a gene: 14. The CDR3 coding sequence is TGTGCTAGTGGTTTGGTACCAGGTCTGAGGGGACAGGGACTGAACACTGAAGCTTTCTTT. This encodes CASGLVPGLRGQGLNTEAFF.

The V and J genes are TRBV6-5 and TRBJ1-3, with 10 positions matching TRBD1. Germline CDR1 and CDR2: MNHEY and SVGAGI. The CDR3 covers 13 residues. Unmatched junction bases numbered 4, after V lost 5 bases and J lost 9 bases. The CDR3 coding sequence is TGTGCCAGCAGTCAGACAGGGGGCGGCACCATATATTTT. This encodes CASSQTGGGTIYF.

The J gene is TRBJ2-3, the V gene TRBV2, with a possible D match to TRBD1 (6 bases). Trimming removed 7 bases from V and 0 bases from J, with 11 bases in between. The CDR3 has 14 amino acids. Germline CDR1 and CDR2: SNHLY and FYNNEI. The CDR3 DNA is TGTGCCAGCATGGGACACTTTAGCACAGATACGCAGTATTTT. It specifies CASMGHFSTDTQYF.

The gene calls are TRBV5-6 and TRBJ2-5; no clear D gene. V was shortened by 1 base and J by 4 bases, with 2 bases between the two germline ends. Looked up from germline, CDR1 is SGHDT and CDR2 is YYEEEE. The CDR3 is made up of 11 amino acids. CDR3 nucleotide sequence: TGTGCCAGCAGCTTGCGAGAGACCCAGTACTTC. Protein product: CASSLRETQYF. Drawing the rest from reference TRBV5-6 and TRBJ2-5, the complete variable domain is DAGVTQSPTHLIKTRGQQVTLRCSPKSGHDTVSWYQQALGQGPQFIFQYYEEEERQRGNFPDRFSGHQFPNYSSELNVNALLLGDSALYLCASSLRETQYFGPGTRLLVL.

The J gene is TRBJ2-3, the V gene TRBV29-1; D not certain. Germline V lookup: CDR1 SQVTM, CDR2 ANQGSEA. This CDR3 has 15 residues. V was trimmed by 0 bases and J by 2 bases, leaving 12 bases between them. The CDR3: CSVEDPRGFTDTQYF. In DNA form, the CDR3 reads TGCAGCGTTGAAGATCCGCGCGGATTCACAGATACGCAGTATTTT.

The CDR3 bases are TGTGCCACCAGCAGAGATGGGACAGGGGCGCTGGGCTACACCTTC. Translating it yields CATSRDGTGALGYTF. J is TRBJ1-2 and V is TRBV15; 10 positions match TRBD1. The CDR3 consists of 15 residues. Germline CDR1 reads LNHNV; CDR2 reads YYDKDF (reference sequence). With V trimmed by 0 bases and J by 8 bases, 6 bases remained unmatched.

The rearrangement links TRBV7-9 to TRBJ1-6; 7 bases align to TRBD1. V dropped 4 bases and J dropped 9; count of bases not matched to a gene: 6. Germline lookup yields CDR1 SEHNR and CDR2 FQNEAQ (reference sequence). The CDR3 covers 14 residues. Here the CDR3 reads CASSSIDRVSPLHF. Here the CDR3 DNA reads TGTGCCAGCAGCTCCATTGACAGGGTTTCACCCCTCCACTTT.

V usage is TRBV27 and J usage is TRBJ2-7; perhaps TRBD2 as D (6 bases). Deletions cut 3 bases from V and 6 bases from J, with 15 bases between. CDR1 and CDR2 (germline): MNHEY, SMNVEV (reference sequence). The CDR3 runs 14 residues. The CDR3 region has the DNA TGTGCCAGCAGTTTCCGGGGAGGTGGGCGCGAGCAGTACTTC. Translated: CASSFRGGGREQYF.

The chain has TRBV6-6 and TRBJ2-1; possibly TRBD2 for D (5 bases). This CDR3 is built from 13 residues. Germline CDR1 reads MNHNY; CDR2 reads SVGAGI (reference sequence). V lost 4 bases to trimming and J lost 7 bases, with 11 bases between them. The CDR3, as DNA: TGTGCCAGCAGTTCTTTGGAGGTTAATGAGCAGTTCTTC. Translating gives CASSSLEVNEQFF.

The chain has TRBV9 and TRBJ2-2, with TRBD2 matching 9 bases. The CDR3 extends over 15 amino acids. V lost 1 base, J lost 3 bases, and 1 base stayed unmatched. The germline CDR1 and CDR2 sequences are SGDLS and YYNGEE. CDR3 protein: CASSVSGGHTGELFF. The DNA for the CDR3 is TGTGCCAGCAGCGTAAGCGGGGGGCACACCGGGGAGCTGTTTTTT.

The chain has TRBV14 and TRBJ1-1; D is ambiguous. The CDR3 extends over 14 amino acids. Trimming pared 2 bases from V and 0 bases from J, leaving 7 bases between. Per the germline V gene, CDR1 is SGHDN and CDR2 is FVKESK. The chain's CDR3 is CASSQLGMNTEAFF. The CDR3 region has the DNA TGTGCCAGCAGCCAACTAGGAATGAACACTGAAGCTTTCTTT.

The chain combines TRBV2 with TRBJ1-3; D not certain. The germline V gene has CDR1 SNHLY and CDR2 FYNNEI. Trimming removed 6 bases from V and 7 bases from J, with 13 bases in between. The CDR3 consists of 13 residues. CDR3 nucleotide sequence: TGTGCCAGCAGCATACCCGGGGTCAACACCATATATTTT. Protein: CASSIPGVNTIYF.

This sequence joins TRBV11-2 and TRBJ2-3, with 8 bases aligning to TRBD2. This CDR3 has 18 residues. CDR1 SGHAT and CDR2 FQNNGV come from the germline V gene. The trim removed 4 bases at V and 0 bases at J, leaving 12 bases unmatched. The CDR3 loop is CASSSPGGIAGSTDTQYF. The CDR3 coding sequence is TGTGCCAGCAGCTCCCCCGGTGGGATAGCGGGGAGCACAGATACGCAGTATTTT.

The V and J genes are TRBV19 and TRBJ1-2; the match to TRBD1 covers 8 bases. Germline CDR1 LNHDA, CDR2 SQIVND (reference sequence). The CDR3 length is 15 residues. The V gene end was trimmed by 1 base and the J gene end by 10 bases; junction bases not matched to a gene: 11. This chain's CDR3 is CASSIVPGQGDDYTF. Here the CDR3 DNA reads TGTGCCAGTAGTATAGTACCCGGACAGGGTGATGACTACACCTTC.

The sample holds one count of this clone. Here the CDR3 reads CASSSDSYNEQFF. The CDR3 DNA sequence: TGTGCCAGCAGTTCTGATAGCTACAATGAGCAGTTCTTC. The genes are TRBV6-5 and TRBJ2-1; no clear D gene. The V gene's germline CDR1 is MNHEY and CDR2 SVGAGI. This CDR3 has 13 residues. V lost 4 bases, J lost 3 bases, and 7 bases lay in between.

The chain joins TRBV28 to TRBJ2-7; perhaps TRBD1 as D (6 bases). The CDR3 is 11 residues long. The V gene's germline CDR1 is MDHEN and CDR2 SYDVKM. The V end was cut by 6 bases, the J end by 3 bases, with 6 bases between. The CDR3 loop reads CASRDSYEQYF. The CDR3 DNA is TGTGCCAGCAGGGACAGCTACGAGCAGTACTTC.

Here the CDR3 DNA reads TGTGCCAGCAGCTTAGTTGGTGGCGGCTACACCTTC. This gives the protein CASSLVGGGYTF. V usage is TRBV7-2 and J usage is TRBJ1-2; D unresolved. CDR1 is SGHTA, CDR2 FQGNSA, per germline. The CDR3 consists of 12 residues. V dropped 1 base and J dropped 8 bases, with 8 bases sitting between them.

V usage is TRBV5-1 and J usage is TRBJ1-1, with TRBD1 identical over 8 bases. Germline assignment: CDR1 SGHRS and CDR2 YFSETQ. V lost 4 bases to trimming and J lost 5 bases; unmatched junction nucleotides: 10. The CDR3 has 15 residues. CDR3 loop: CASSPFQGAGTEAFF. The CDR3 bases are TGCGCCAGCAGCCCGTTCCAGGGGGCGGGAACTGAAGCTTTCTTT.

J is TRBJ1-2 and V is TRBV10-3; TRBD1 matches at 9 bases. The V segment lost 4 bases and the J segment 6 bases; nucleotides outside the gene matches: 6. CDR1 ENHRY and CDR2 SYGVKD come from the germline V gene. The CDR3 has 14 residues. The CDR3 nucleotides read TGTGCCATCAGTGGGACAGGGGAGTTCGATGGCTACACCTTC. Protein: CAISGTGEFDGYTF.

The chain carries TRBV5-1 and TRBJ1-1; maybe TRBD1 (6 bases). The CDR3 has 14 amino acids. Trimming took 3 bases from V and 5 from J, leaving 14 bases between them. From germline, CDR1 is SGHRS and CDR2 YFSETQ. The CDR3 DNA reads as TGCGCCAGCAGCTCGGCAGGGGCCGTTACTGAAGCTTTCTTT. As protein: CASSSAGAVTEAFF.

At least ten counts were recorded for this clone. The chain employs TRBV6-4 and TRBJ2-1; 8 bases map to TRBD2. The CDR3 sequence is 15 residues long. The V gene end was trimmed by 0 bases and the J gene end by 6 bases; junction bases not matched to a gene: 4. CDR1 and CDR2 (germline): MRHNA, SNTAGT. The CDR3 loop reads CASSDSSGTSNEQFF. The CDR3 nucleotides are TGTGCCAGCAGTGACTCTAGCGGGACGAGCAATGAGCAGTTCTTC.

The sample holds one count of this clone. The rearrangement uses TRBV19 and TRBJ2-6; possibly TRBD2 for D (6 bases). The CDR3 is 18 residues long. CDR1 and CDR2 from the germline V gene are LNHDA and SQIVND (reference sequence). V was shortened by 5 bases and J by 0 bases, with 17 bases between the two germline ends. The CDR3 nucleotides are TGTGCCAGTAGTCCACCGGGACTGCTAAACTCTGGGGCCAACGTCCTGACTTTC. Translating gives CASSPPGLLNSGANVLTF.

J is TRBJ1-2 and V is TRBV9; TRBD1 matches 7 bases. The CDR3 is 14 residues long. Losses at the gene ends were 4 bases for V and 10 bases for J; bases not matched to a gene: 13. Germline V gene data show CDR1 as SGDLS and CDR2 as YYNGEE. CDR3 DNA sequence: TGTGCCAGCAGCTCACCTGCCCCGGGACAGAACTACACCTTC. As protein: CASSSPAPGQNYTF.

The chain uses TRBV28 and TRBJ2-3; TRBD1 matches at 11 bases. The CDR3 spans 15 residues. The germline CDR1 and CDR2 sequences are MDHEN and SYDVKM. V was clipped by 4 bases and J by 6 bases; unmatched bases: 6. For the CDR3, the DNA is TGTGCCAGCAGTTCAGGACAGGGGGCATCGGATACGCAGTATTTT. It specifies CASSSGQGASDTQYF.